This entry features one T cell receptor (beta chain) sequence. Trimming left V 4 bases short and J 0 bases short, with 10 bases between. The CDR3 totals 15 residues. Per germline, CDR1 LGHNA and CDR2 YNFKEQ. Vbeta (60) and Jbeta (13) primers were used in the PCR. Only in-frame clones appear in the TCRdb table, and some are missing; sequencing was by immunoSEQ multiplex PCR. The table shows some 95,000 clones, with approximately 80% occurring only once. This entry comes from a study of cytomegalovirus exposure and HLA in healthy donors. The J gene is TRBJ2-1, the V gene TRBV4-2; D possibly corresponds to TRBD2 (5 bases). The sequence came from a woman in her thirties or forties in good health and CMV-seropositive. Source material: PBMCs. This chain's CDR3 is CASSLDWSSYNEQFF. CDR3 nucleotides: TGTGCCAGCAGCCTGGACTGGAGCTCCTACAATGAGCAGTTCTTC.